The rows below give T cell receptor beta chains drawn from one sample of a study of T cells after yellow fever vaccination. TCRdb passed the 5' RACE reads through MiXCR, listing each CDR3 protein once. The table has about 220,000 distinct CDR3 sequences, about 3% seen once. The material was CD4+ T cells sorted from PBMCs, obtained 10 days after the yellow fever booster vaccination. These receptors were taken from a man between 18 and 29 years old who received the YFV17D yellow fever vaccine. Each CDR3 is given with its conserved first and last residue. The order of the fields is CDR3 length, J gene, V gene, CDR3 protein.

>15|TRBJ2-7|TRBV20-1
CSARDPGGISYEQYF
>13|TRBJ1-2|TRBV12-3/TRBV12-4
CASSLTQTDGYTF
>14|TRBJ1-2|TRBV20-1
CSARDLGGGYGYTF
>15|TRBJ2-1|TRBV20-1
CSASLGQSSYNEQFF
>18|TRBJ2-3|TRBV3-1
CASSLVPGLAGSTDTQYF
>16|TRBJ1-2|TRBV29-1
CSVGTRGQGVGYGYTF
>10|TRBJ2-1|TRBV6-2/TRBV6-3
CAAGHGEQFF
>14|TRBJ1-5|TRBV12-3/TRBV12-4
CASSFSGGDQPQHF
>15|TRBJ1-5|TRBV6-5
CASARTGDGNQPQHF
>19|TRBJ2-1|TRBV11-1
CASRQGRSGGARPDNEQFF
>14|TRBJ2-3|TRBV28
CASRSGGLADTQYF
>15|TRBJ1-1|TRBV7-2
CASSLGAPGDTEAFF
>17|TRBJ1-6|TRBV4-1
CASTPRDSRLHNSPLHF
>15|TRBJ2-1|TRBV29-1
CSVGRAGGSDNEQFF
>13|TRBJ2-7|TRBV9
CASSVQPTREQYF
>12|TRBJ1-1|TRBV7-9
CASSFTVGEAFF
>15|TRBJ2-6|TRBV9
CASSVAIAGANVLTF
>15|TRBJ1-5|TRBV6-2/TRBV6-3
CASSYSGRGNQPQHF
>17|TRBJ2-5|TRBV23-1
CASSQSPAGAGKETQYF
>15|TRBJ2-3|TRBV12-3/TRBV12-4
CASGKAGTSEDTQYF
>15|TRBJ1-6|TRBV7-8
CASSFGLRIRSPLHF
>17|TRBJ1-4|TRBV7-9
CASSAHPGTSTNEKLFF
>14|TRBJ2-1|TRBV14
CASSPGAVYNEQFF
>15|TRBJ2-6|TRBV12-3/TRBV12-4
CASTSRGAGANVLTF
>16|TRBJ2-5|TRBV6-1
CASSEGGTGPQETQYF
>15|TRBJ1-4|TRBV5-1
CASSLAGTGDEKLFF
>15|TRBJ2-7|TRBV7-2
CASSTFLRGQYEQYF